What follows are 13 T cell receptor beta chains derived from one specimen sequenced in a study of blood T cell repertoires in COVID-19. The repertoire was sequenced with immunoSEQ multiplex PCR; TCRdb's copy has only in-frame clones and lacks some. Found here are 250,000 to 400,000 clones, around 90% of them singletons; the top ten hold 1%. Sequencing was done on a sample of peripheral blood. The receptors were sampled from a man in his fifties or sixties with active or convalescent COVID-19.

The chain joins TRBV2 to TRBJ1-6; maybe TRBD1 (6 bases). V lost 5 bases to trimming and J lost 7 bases, with 18 bases between them. The CDR3 has 16 residues. Germline-derived CDR1 and CDR2 are SNHLY and FYNNEI. The CDR3 DNA reads TGTGCCAGCAGTATCCGGGGAGGGGGTCGGAATTCACCCCTCCACTTT. This gives the protein CASSIRGGGRNSPLHF.

This chain links TRBV7-9 with TRBJ1-1; D is possibly TRBD1 (6 bases). Germline V gives CDR1 SEHNR, CDR2 FQNEAQ (reference sequence). The CDR3 runs to 16 residues. V was trimmed by 5 bases and J by 10 bases, leaving 26 bases between them. The CDR3 DNA follows: TGTGCCAGCAGCCGTACCAACCAGGGGACATCCGGGGTAGCTTTCTTT. Its translation is CASSRTNQGTSGVAFF.

V is TRBV7-2 and J is TRBJ1-5; perhaps TRBD1 as D (5 bases). The length of the CDR3 is 16 residues. Per the germline V gene, CDR1 is SGHTA and CDR2 is FQGNSA. Trimming left V 4 bases short and J 3 bases short, with 16 bases between. The DNA for the CDR3 is TGTGCCAGCAGCTACGTGGGGGGGATAGACAATCAGCCCCAGCATTTT. The encoded protein is CASSYVGGIDNQPQHF.

The chain joins TRBV2 to TRBJ1-1; a weak D match, TRBD1 (5 bases). This CDR3 comprises 13 residues. Germline-derived CDR1 and CDR2 are SNHLY and FYNNEI. Trimming pared 8 bases from V and 4 bases from J, leaving 14 bases between. CDR3 nucleotide sequence: TGTGCCAGCCGAATGGGAAGGGGCACTGAAGCTTTCTTT. It yields the protein CASRMGRGTEAFF.

V gene TRBV10-3 combines with J gene TRBJ2-2, with a tentative D call TRBD1 (5 bases). Germline loops: CDR1 ENHRY, CDR2 SYGVKD. This CDR3 spans 11 amino acids. The V gene lost 3 bases and the J gene lost 11 bases, with 7 bases spanning the gap. The DNA of the CDR3 is TGTGCCATCAGTGACACAGGCGAGCTGTTTTTT. Amino acids: CAISDTGELFF.

The V and J genes are TRBV5-5 and TRBJ2-3; 8 bases agree with TRBD2. The V segment lost 2 bases and the J segment 2 bases; nucleotides outside the gene matches: 4. Germline CDR1 reads SGHKS; CDR2 reads YYEKEE (reference sequence). The CDR3 sequence is 15 residues long. CDR3 protein: CASSFSGDSTDTQYF. The CDR3 DNA sequence: TGTGCCAGCAGCTTTAGCGGGGATTCCACAGATACGCAGTATTTT.

Turning to this clone: Other DNA sequences of this sample code for an identical CDR3. The V call is TRBV4-3, the J call TRBJ2-5; D not certain. The CDR3 has 13 residues. With 0 bases removed from V and 2 bases from J, the gap between germline ends came to 4 bases. From germline, CDR1 is LGHNA and CDR2 YSLEER. The CDR3 loop is CASSQDRQETQYF. The CDR3 nucleotides are TGCGCCAGCAGCCAAGACAGGCAAGAGACCCAGTACTTC.

The genes are TRBV5-5 and TRBJ1-1; possible D gene TRBD1, 5 bases. CDR3 length: 17 amino acids. V shed 3 bases and J shed 4 bases, with 22 bases lying between them. The germline V gene has CDR1 SGHKS and CDR2 YYEKEE (reference sequence). In DNA, the CDR3 is TGTGCCAGCAGCTGGGGGATGGTAGCGGATTTGGGCACTGAAGCTTTCTTT. Translated: CASSWGMVADLGTEAFF.

The genes are TRBV3-1 (or the pseudogene TRBV3-2) and TRBJ1-4; 9 nucleotides agree with TRBD1. V was clipped by 6 bases and J by 2 bases; unmatched bases: 4. The CDR3 runs to 15 residues. CDR1 is LGHDT and CDR2 is YNNKEL in the germline V gene (reference sequence). CDR3 protein: CASSTGGMTNEKLFF. In nucleotides, the CDR3 is TGTGCCAGCAGTACAGGGGGCATGACTAATGAAAAACTGTTTTTT.

The CDR3 DNA reads TGTGCCAGCAGCTTAGATAAGGGGACAGGGCCTGAGCAGTTCTTC. Translation gives CASSLDKGTGPEQFF. The rearrangement uses TRBV11-2 and TRBJ2-1; 9 bases agree with TRBD1. The CDR3 spans 15 residues. V gave up 0 bases and J gave up 9 bases; unmatched junction bases: 6. Per germline, CDR1 SGHAT and CDR2 FQNNGV.

The chain joins TRBV30 to TRBJ1-4; D not resolved. CDR1 is GTSNPN, CDR2 SVGIG, per germline (reference sequence). The CDR3 sequence is 13 residues long. V was clipped by 2 bases and J by 0 bases, with 4 bases between them. CDR3 sequence reads: CAWSSTTNEKLFF. CDR3 coding DNA: TGTGCCTGGAGTAGCACAACTAATGAAAAACTGTTTTTT.

The chain has TRBV21-1 and TRBJ2-7; the table calls TRBD1, which could not be checked here. TRBV21-1 is listed as a pseudogene. The CDR3 sequence is 20 residues long. This CDR3 reads CASSKAPTAPPRGGRYEQYF. CDR3 in DNA: TGTGCCAGCAGCAAAGCCCCAACGGCCCCCCCCCGAGGGGGCCGCTACGAGCAGTACTTC.

The V and J genes are TRBV5-1 and TRBJ1-1; D is possibly TRBD1 (6 bases). In germline, CDR1 is SGHRS, CDR2 YFSETQ. V was shortened by 2 bases and J by 5 bases, with 16 bases between the two germline ends. There are 15 residues in the CDR3. CDR3 amino acids: CASSLGGAEGTEAFF. The CDR3 DNA reads TGCGCCAGCAGCTTAGGGGGGGCAGAGGGGACTGAAGCTTTCTTT.